Below, 10 T cell receptor beta chains from the same sample are listed, as sequenced in a study of T cell responses to AZD1222 COVID-19 vaccine. TCRdb's table, derived via immunoSEQ multiplex PCR, lists solely in-frame clones and lacks some. The table has about 150,000 clones, approximately 90% seen once. The material was peripheral blood, obtained on day 0 of AZD1222 vaccination. Source of these receptors: an adult in good health.

This clone appeared a single time. This chain links TRBV11-2 with TRBJ1-2, with a tentative D call TRBD1 (5 bases). Looked up from germline, CDR1 is SGHAT and CDR2 is FQNNGV. CDR3 length: 15 residues. Trimming cost V 4 bases and J 8 bases, with 20 bases left between them. The CDR3 sequence is CASSSSPSGAEGYTF. The CDR3, as DNA: TGTGCCAGCAGCTCCTCCCCCAGTGGGGCGGAGGGCTACACCTTC.

The V and J genes are TRBV6-1 and TRBJ1-1; TRBD1 is a possible D gene (5 bases). CDR1 MNHNS and CDR2 SASEGT come from the germline V gene. The CDR3 totals 14 residues. The V end lost 2 bases, the J end lost 4 bases, and 11 bases lay between the germline ends. The CDR3 is CASSEPGLSTEAFF. CDR3 nucleotide sequence: TGTGCCAGCAGTGAACCAGGGTTAAGCACTGAAGCTTTCTTT.

The V gene is TRBV6-5, the J gene TRBJ2-7; D remains unclear. Germline CDR1 and CDR2: MNHEY and SVGAGI. With 9 bases removed from V and 0 bases from J, the gap between germline ends came to 18 bases. The length of the CDR3 is 15 residues. The CDR3 region is CASLEPVDNSYEQYF. CDR3 nucleotide sequence: TGTGCCAGTCTTGAACCTGTTGACAACTCCTACGAGCAGTACTTC.

The chain combines TRBV4-3 with TRBJ1-1; 7 bases map to TRBD1. CDR3 length: 15 amino acids. After removal of 0 bases from V and 2 bases from J, the junction contained 3 bases not matched to a gene. CDR1 and CDR2 (germline): LGHNA, YSLEER. The CDR3 region is CASSQDEGANTEAFF. The CDR3, as DNA: TGCGCCAGCAGCCAAGATGAGGGGGCAAACACTGAAGCTTTCTTT.

The chain uses TRBV3-1 (or the pseudogene TRBV3-2) and TRBJ1-6; TRBD1 is a possible D gene (5 bases). Trimming shortened V by 3 bases and J by 9 bases, and 12 bases separated the two germline ends. CDR1 LGHDT and CDR2 YNNKEL come from the germline V gene (reference sequence). The CDR3 has 14 amino acids. The CDR3 region has the DNA TGTGCCAGCAGCCACGCAGGGATCGGTTCACCCCTCCACTTT. Amino acids: CASSHAGIGSPLHF.

V gene TRBV19 combines with J gene TRBJ2-7; 12 bases match TRBD2. This CDR3 region has 16 residues. Germline V gene data show CDR1 as LNHDA and CDR2 as SQIVND (reference sequence). Unmatched junction bases numbered 3, after V lost 0 bases and J lost 3 bases. The CDR3 bases are TGTGCCAGTAGTATAGAACTAGCGGGGGGAAACTACGAGCAGTACTTC. This gives the protein CASSIELAGGNYEQYF.

The V gene is TRBV5-6, the J gene TRBJ2-1, with D possibly being TRBD2 (6 bases). There are 17 residues in the CDR3. V gave up 0 bases and J gave up 6 bases, with 19 bases separating them. CDR1 is SGHDT, CDR2 YYEEEE, per germline. The CDR3 region is CASSLGLWVGEANEQFF. Here the CDR3 DNA reads TGTGCCAGCAGCTTGGGTCTGTGGGTGGGGGAGGCCAATGAGCAGTTCTTC.

The gene calls are TRBV5-6 and TRBJ2-1; the match to TRBD2 covers 11 bases. The V segment lost 1 base and the J segment 9 bases; nucleotides outside the gene matches: 6. From germline, CDR1 is SGHDT and CDR2 YYEEEE. The CDR3 has 15 amino acids. CDR3 nucleotide sequence: TGTGCCAGCAGCTTGAGACTAGCGGGGCGTGGTGAGCAGTTCTTC. This sequence encodes CASSLRLAGRGEQFF.

The chain is built from TRBV12-3 or TRBV12-4 and TRBJ1-5; no definite D call. CDR3 length equals 13 residues. Trimming shortened V by 1 base and J by 4 bases, and 5 bases separated the two germline ends. CDR3: CASSLDQNQPQHF. CDR3 in DNA: TGTGCCAGCAGTTTAGACCAGAATCAGCCCCAGCATTTT.

The rearrangement uses TRBV19 and TRBJ1-1; no reliable D call. There are 12 residues in the CDR3. Trimming took off 4 bases at V and 3 bases at J, with 6 bases between the two ends. Per germline, CDR1 LNHDA and CDR2 SQIVND (reference sequence). The CDR3, as DNA: TGTGCCAGTAGTAACCGATACACTGAAGCTTTCTTT. It is translated as CASSNRYTEAFF.